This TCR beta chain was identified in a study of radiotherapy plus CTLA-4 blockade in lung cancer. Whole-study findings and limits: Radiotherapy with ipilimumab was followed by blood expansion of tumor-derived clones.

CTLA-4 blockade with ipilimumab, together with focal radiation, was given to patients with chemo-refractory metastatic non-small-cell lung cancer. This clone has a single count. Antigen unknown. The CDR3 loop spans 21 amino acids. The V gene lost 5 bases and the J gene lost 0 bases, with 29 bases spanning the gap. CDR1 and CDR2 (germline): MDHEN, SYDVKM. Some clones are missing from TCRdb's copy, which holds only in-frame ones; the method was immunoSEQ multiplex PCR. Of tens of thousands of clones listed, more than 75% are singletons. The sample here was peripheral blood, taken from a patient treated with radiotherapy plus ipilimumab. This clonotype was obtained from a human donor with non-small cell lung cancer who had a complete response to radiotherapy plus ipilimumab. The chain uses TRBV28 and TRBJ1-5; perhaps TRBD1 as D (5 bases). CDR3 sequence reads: CASSPLGGGAPSSYSNQPQHF. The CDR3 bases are TGTGCCAGCAGTCCCCTAGGAGGAGGGGCCCCTTCCAGTTATAGCAATCAGCCCCAGCATTTT.